A selection of T cell receptor beta chains follows, all from one sample in a study of technical replicates of blood from a handful of donors. Data came from immunoSEQ multiplex PCR; TCRdb stores just in-frame clones and leaves some out. This sample has 100,000 or so clones, with 96% found just once. Sequenced: T cells isolated from PBMCs. The receptors shown here come from a human donor in good health. Both conserved end residues are part of each CDR3. A D gene is named only where the DNA matches it firmly. Clone size appears in some rows only: once, few, many, or a class for an expanded clone.

TRBV30	TRBJ2-4	-	-	CAYGGRTAKNIQYF	TGTGCCTACGGGGGGCGGACGGCCAAAAACATTCAGTACTTC
TRBV2	TRBJ1-4	TRBD1	once	CASRRTRDRGGKLFF	TGTGCCAGCAGGAGGACCCGGGACAGGGGGGGGAAACTGTTTTTT
TRBV5-1	TRBJ2-5	-	once	CASSLAGNRGSETQYF	TGCGCCAGCAGCTTAGCCGGAAATCGGGGAAGTGAGACCCAGTACTTC
TRBV7-2	TRBJ2-3	-	-	CASSPPGDTQYF	TGTGCCAGCAGCCCACCGGGAGATACGCAGTATTTT
TRBV5-1	TRBJ2-7	-	-	CASSKTGSYYEQYF	TGCGCCAGCAGCAAGACAGGTTCCTACTACGAGCAGTACTTC
TRBV9	TRBJ1-1	-	few	CASSPSQGEAFF	TGTGCCAGCAGCCCTTCACAGGGTGAAGCTTTCTTT
TRBV4-1	TRBJ2-1	-	-	CASSQGGPVEQFF	TGCGCCAGCAGCCAAGGCGGGCCGGTTGAGCAGTTCTTC
TRBV28	TRBJ2-1	TRBD1	-	CASSHNRRGYVYNEQFF	TGTGCCAGCAGCCATAACCGCAGGGGGTATGTCTACAATGAGCAGTTCTTC
TRBV19	TRBJ2-7	TRBD2	once	CASSRRLAGANEQYF	TGTGCCAGTAGCAGAAGACTAGCGGGAGCCAACGAGCAGTACTTC
TRBV6-1	TRBJ2-7	-	-	CASSSLGGSYEQYF	TGTGCCAGCAGTTCGTTGGGGGGTTCCTACGAGCAGTACTTC
TRBV2	TRBJ1-2	TRBD1	-	CASSPGQGAVYGYTF	TGTGCCAGCAGCCCCGGACAGGGGGCGGTCTATGGCTACACCTTC
TRBV11-2	TRBJ2-1	TRBD2	-	CASSLFETSGRVNEQFF	TGTGCCAGCAGCCTATTCGAGACTAGCGGGAGGGTCAATGAGCAGTTCTTC
TRBV6-5	TRBJ1-6	TRBD1	-	CASSSGGSNSPLHF	TGTGCCAGCAGTTCAGGGGGGAGTAATTCACCCCTCCACTTT
TRBV5-1	TRBJ1-2	TRBD1	-	CASSLQPGQGTGGYTF	TGCGCCAGCAGCCTGCAACCGGGACAGGGAACGGGTGGCTACACCTTC
TRBV19	TRBJ2-1	TRBD2	-	CASSWFSGTINEQFF	TGTGCCAGTAGTTGGTTTAGCGGGACGATCAATGAGCAGTTCTTC
TRBV10-3	TRBJ1-5	-	-	CAISEREGDQPQHF	TGTGCCATCAGTGAGAGGGAAGGGGATCAGCCCCAGCATTTT
TRBV18	TRBJ2-7	TRBD2	-	CASSHSSGALTYEQYF	TGTGCCAGCTCACATTCGAGCGGGGCCCTTACCTACGAGCAGTACTTC
TRBV5-1	TRBJ1-2	-	-	CASSLGGWTAPRDYGYTF	TGCGCCAGCAGCTTGGGGGGGTGGACAGCACCCCGGGACTATGGCTACACCTTC
TRBV7-2	TRBJ2-7	-	-	CASSFYEGSYEQYF	TGTGCCAGCAGCTTTTACGAGGGCTCCTACGAGCAGTACTTC
TRBV6-5	TRBJ2-7	TRBD1	-	CASSYTGGEQYF	TGTGCCAGCAGTTACACAGGGGGGGAGCAGTACTTC
TRBV6-4	TRBJ2-7	TRBD1	-	CASSVAGTGAYEQYF	TGTGCCAGCAGTGTCGCTGGGACAGGAGCCTACGAGCAGTACTTC
TRBV6-6	TRBJ1-2	TRBD1	once	CASSYSTGNGYTF	TGTGCCAGCAGTTATTCGACAGGGAATGGCTACACCTTC
TRBV5-1	TRBJ1-3	-	-	CASSPQRIPGNTIYF	TGCGCCAGCAGCCCCCAGCGTATTCCTGGAAACACCATATATTTT
TRBV19	TRBJ2-2	-	-	CASSIASTVNTGELFF	TGTGCCAGTAGTATAGCCTCAACAGTGAACACCGGGGAGCTGTTTTTT
TRBV6-1	TRBJ2-7	-	-	CASSEVQNESPGVVYEQYF	TGTGCCAGCAGTGAAGTACAGAATGAGAGCCCGGGAGTGGTCTACGAGCAGTACTTC
TRBV5-1	TRBJ2-7	TRBD1	-	CASSSLGTAYEQYF	TGCGCCAGCAGCTCACTCGGGACAGCCTACGAGCAGTACTTC
TRBV28	TRBJ1-2	TRBD1	-	CASGWGPYRGGGYTF	TGTGCCAGCGGGTGGGGCCCCTACAGGGGGGGTGGCTACACCTTC
TRBV27	TRBJ1-1	TRBD1	-	CASRLFPTGGTEAFF	TGTGCCAGCAGACTTTTCCCGACAGGGGGAACTGAAGCTTTCTTT
TRBV7-2	TRBJ2-5	TRBD2	-	CASSQTPTSGPLGTQYF	TGTGCCAGCAGCCAAACCCCCACTAGCGGGCCACTGGGGACCCAGTACTTC
TRBV28	TRBJ2-7	TRBD1	-	CASRPTGTYWIRTEQYF	TGTGCCAGCAGACCGACAGGGACCTACTGGATCCGGACCGAGCAGTACTTC
TRBV7-8	TRBJ2-2	TRBD2	-	CASTLLEAGGNTGELFF	TGTGCCAGCACCCTCCTAGAGGCGGGAGGGAACACCGGGGAGCTGTTTTTT
TRBV11-2	TRBJ2-4	TRBD1	-	CASSLVDRGAKNIQYF	TGTGCCAGCAGCTTAGTGGACAGGGGGGCCAAAAACATTCAGTACTTC
TRBV11-2	TRBJ2-3	-	-	CASSLGRVDTQYF	TGTGCCAGCAGCTTAGGTCGAGTTGATACGCAGTATTTT
TRBV6-5	TRBJ1-1	-	-	CASRDTGIEAFF	TGTGCCAGCAGGGATACAGGAATTGAAGCTTTCTTT
TRBV7-9	TRBJ2-2	-	-	CASSLVDKNTGELFF	TGTGCCAGCAGCTTAGTAGACAAGAACACCGGGGAGCTGTTTTTT
TRBV7-9	TRBJ2-7	-	-	CASSFSSEQYF	TGTGCCAGCAGCTTCTCCAGCGAGCAGTACTTC
TRBV18	TRBJ2-3	TRBD2	-	CASSQTSGRSDTQYF	TGTGCCAGCTCTCAGACTAGCGGGAGATCAGATACGCAGTATTTT
TRBV7-2	TRBJ2-2	-	-	CASSRDTGELFF	TGTGCCAGCAGCCGGGATACCGGGGAGCTGTTTTTT
TRBV7-9	TRBJ2-7	-	-	CASATDILYEQYF	TGTGCCAGCGCCACCGACATCCTCTACGAGCAGTACTTC
TRBV9	TRBJ1-1	-	-	CASSAGEQRAFF	TGTGCCAGCAGCGCCGGGGAGCAGCGGGCTTTCTTT
TRBV6-1	TRBJ2-2	-	-	CASKDQGGPTGELFF	TGTGCCAGCAAAGATCAGGGGGGCCCCACCGGGGAGCTGTTTTTT
TRBV6-1	TRBJ1-3	-	-	CASSLEGFSGNTIYF	TGTGCCAGCAGTCTTGAGGGTTTCTCTGGAAACACCATATATTTT
TRBV7-9	TRBJ2-1	TRBD2	once	CASSLMTSGRSNEQFF	TGTGCCAGCAGCCTCATGACTAGCGGGAGATCGAATGAGCAGTTCTTC
TRBV7-9	TRBJ1-6	-	-	CASSASSYNSPLHF	TGTGCCAGCAGCGCGAGCTCCTATAATTCACCCCTCCACTTT
TRBV28	TRBJ2-3	TRBD2	-	CASRAGTSGSQSTDTQYF	TGTGCCAGCAGAGCTGGGACTAGCGGGAGCCAAAGCACAGATACGCAGTATTTT
TRBV6-5	TRBJ1-2	-	-	CASSYSTLYGYTF	TGTGCCAGCAGTTACTCGACTCTCTATGGCTACACCTTC
TRBV11-2	TRBJ1-1	-	once	CASILWNTGDNTEAFF	TGTGCCAGCATCTTATGGAACACAGGAGACAACACTGAAGCTTTCTTT
TRBV29-1	TRBJ1-4	-	-	CSVKVRQNLTNEKLFF	TGCAGCGTGAAGGTCCGACAGAACCTAACTAATGAAAAACTGTTTTTT
TRBV5-1	TRBJ2-1	TRBD1	few	CASSLDRGQNEQFF	TGCGCCAGCAGCTTGGACAGGGGGCAAAATGAGCAGTTCTTC
TRBV18	TRBJ2-7	TRBD1	once	CASSPPGQGTYEQYF	TGTGCCAGCTCACCACCGGGACAGGGTACCTACGAGCAGTACTTC
TRBV25-1	TRBJ2-7	-	once	CASSGTHYEQYF	TGTGCCAGCAGTGGGACACACTACGAGCAGTACTTC
TRBV28	TRBJ2-7	TRBD1	-	CASSHPVDRVYEQYF	TGTGCCAGCAGCCACCCCGTGGACAGGGTGTACGAGCAGTACTTC
TRBV4-2	TRBJ1-2	-	-	CASSQIGVRTDGYTF	TGTGCCAGCAGCCAAATAGGGGTTAGGACAGATGGCTACACCTTC
TRBV27	TRBJ2-6	-	-	CASSLTGSGANVLTF	TGTGCCAGCAGCCTCACAGGGTCTGGGGCCAACGTCCTGACTTTC
TRBV18	TRBJ1-2	TRBD1	-	CASSQDRGLLDGYTF	TGTGCCAGCTCCCAGGACAGGGGGCTCTTGGATGGCTACACCTTC
TRBV6-1	TRBJ1-1	-	-	CASTVHLRGSTEAFF	TGTGCCAGCACCGTCCATCTAAGAGGGAGCACTGAAGCTTTCTTT
TRBV5-6	TRBJ2-3	TRBD2	-	CASSPPILAGEGTDTQYF	TGTGCCAGCAGCCCCCCAATCCTAGCGGGAGAAGGTACAGATACGCAGTATTTT
TRBV10-3	TRBJ2-5	TRBD2	-	CAISRLAGAQETQYF	TGTGCCATCAGCAGACTAGCGGGGGCCCAAGAGACCCAGTACTTC